These T cell receptor beta chains were read from a single sample in a study of Ad26.COV2.S vaccination and SARS-CoV-2 variants. The method was immunoSEQ multiplex PCR; TCRdb's version includes in-frame clones alone and lacks a portion of them. This sample has 410,000 or so clones, with 80% to 95% found just once. The sample in question was peripheral blood, obtained in a trial of Ad26.COV2.S vaccine versus placebo. All receptors come from a person aged 18 to 59 who received the Ad26.COV2.S COVID-19 vaccine or a placebo. CDR3s include the opening cysteine and the closing phenylalanine or tryptophan. A D gene is named only where the DNA matches it firmly. The size of a clone is reported for some rows only, either as once, few or many, or as a class for expanded clones.

clone_size j_call d_call v_call cdr3_nt cdr3_aa
- TRBJ1-2 - TRBV28 TGTGCCAGCACCCCACTGGGGGATGGCTACACCTTC CASTPLGDGYTF
- TRBJ2-7 - TRBV6-2/TRBV6-3 TGTGCCAGCAGTTACTTCCTCAGGGTCTACGAGCAGTACTTC CASSYFLRVYEQYF
- TRBJ2-2 TRBD2 TRBV9 TGTGCCAGCAGCGCCTCGACAGGGTCGGAACTAGCGGGGACCGGGGAGCTGTTTTTT CASSASTGSELAGTGELFF
- TRBJ2-2 - TRBV29-1 TGCAGCGTTGCATTCAGGGGCAAAGGCGGGGAGCTGTTTTTT CSVAFRGKGGELFF
- TRBJ2-1 - TRBV5-6 TGTGCCAGCAGCTTGCGGCTAATTATGGGTGGAAATGAGCAGTTCTTC CASSLRLIMGGNEQFF
- TRBJ1-2 - TRBV28 TGTGCCAGCAGTGAACCAGGGACTGGATATGGCTACACCTTC CASSEPGTGYGYTF
- TRBJ2-1 - TRBV4-3 TGCGCCAGCAGCCGGGGAGTCTCTAGCGATGAGCAGTTCTTC CASSRGVSSDEQFF
- TRBJ1-2 - TRBV24-1 TGTGCCACCAGTGGGGGGGCCTATGGCTACACCTTC CATSGGAYGYTF
once TRBJ1-4 TRBD1 TRBV25-1 TGTGCCAGCAGTATTCGACAGGGCCCTAATGAAAAACTGTTTTTT CASSIRQGPNEKLFF
- TRBJ2-1 TRBD2 TRBV10-3 TGTGCCATCAGGAGTCGGGGGGACAATGAGCAGTTCTTC CAIRSRGDNEQFF